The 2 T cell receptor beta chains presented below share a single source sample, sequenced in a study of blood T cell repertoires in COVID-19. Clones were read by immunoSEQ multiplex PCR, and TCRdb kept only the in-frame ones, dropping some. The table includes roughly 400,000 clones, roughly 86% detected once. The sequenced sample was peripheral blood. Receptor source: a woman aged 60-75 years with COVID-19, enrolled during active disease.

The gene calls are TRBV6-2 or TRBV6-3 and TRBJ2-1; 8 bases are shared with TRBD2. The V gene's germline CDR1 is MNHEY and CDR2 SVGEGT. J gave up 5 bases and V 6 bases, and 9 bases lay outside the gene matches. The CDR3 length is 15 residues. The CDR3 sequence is CASSPSGGPNNEQFF. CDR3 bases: TGTGCCAGCAGCCCCTCGGGGGGGCCGAACAATGAGCAGTTCTTC.

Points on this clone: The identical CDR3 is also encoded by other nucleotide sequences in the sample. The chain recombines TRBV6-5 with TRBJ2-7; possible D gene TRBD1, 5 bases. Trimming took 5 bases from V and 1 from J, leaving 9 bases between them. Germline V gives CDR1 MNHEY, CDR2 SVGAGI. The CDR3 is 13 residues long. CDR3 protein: CASSRTLSYEQYF. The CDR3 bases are TGTGCCAGCAGTCGGACACTATCCTACGAGCAGTACTTC.